What follows describes a single T cell receptor beta chain. This sample was included in a study of shared T cell receptors in the human thymus. V shed 0 bases and J 5 bases; nucleotides not matched to a gene: 19. Per the germline V gene, CDR1 is GTSNPN and CDR2 is SVGIG (reference sequence). This CDR3 region has 19 residues. The assay was immunoSEQ multiplex PCR, and TCRdb's table has in-frame clones only and misses some. This table holds some 400,000 clones, roughly 94% found once. This chain connects TRBV30 to TRBJ1-2; 9 bases line up with TRBD1. The clonotype originates from a human donor. Input material: thymocytes. As DNA, the CDR3 is TGTGCCTGGAGTGTACAGGAGGCACCGGGACAGGGTTTATTTTATGGCTACACCTTC. Protein: CAWSVQEAPGQGLFYGYTF.